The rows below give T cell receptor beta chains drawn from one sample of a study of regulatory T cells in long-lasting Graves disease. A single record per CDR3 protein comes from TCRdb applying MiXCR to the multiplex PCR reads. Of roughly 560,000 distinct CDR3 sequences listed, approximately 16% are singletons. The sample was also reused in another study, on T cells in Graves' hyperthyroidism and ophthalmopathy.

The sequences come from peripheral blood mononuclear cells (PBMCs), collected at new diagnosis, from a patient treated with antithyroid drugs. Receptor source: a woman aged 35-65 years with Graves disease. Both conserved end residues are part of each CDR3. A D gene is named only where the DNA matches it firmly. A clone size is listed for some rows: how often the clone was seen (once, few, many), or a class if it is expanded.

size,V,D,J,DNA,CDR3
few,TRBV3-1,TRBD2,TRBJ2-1,TGTGCCAGCAGCCCTCCCCTGGTAGCGGGGTACAATGAGCAGTTCTTC,CASSPPLVAGYNEQFF
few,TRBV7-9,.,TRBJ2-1,TGTGCCAGCAGCTTAGAAGGGGCGGAACAAGAGCAGTTCTTC,CASSLEGAEQEQFF
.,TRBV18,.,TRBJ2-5,TGTGCCAGCTCACCTCGCGCAGATCAAGAGACCCAGTACTTC,CASSPRADQETQYF
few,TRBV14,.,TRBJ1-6,TGTGCCAGCAGCCTCCTCTCATGGAGCTCCTATAATTCACCCCTCCACTTT,CASSLLSWSSYNSPLHF
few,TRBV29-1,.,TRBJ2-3,TGCAGCGTTGAAGTGGGGCCCCGCACAGATACGCAGTATTTT,CSVEVGPRTDTQYF
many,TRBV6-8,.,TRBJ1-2,TGTGCCAGCAGTTACTCGGAGGGTCTACCCGATTTCTATGGCTACACCTTC,CASSYSEGLPDFYGYTF
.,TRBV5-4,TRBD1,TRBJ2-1,TGTGCCAGCAGCTTGTGGGACAGGGGCAATGAGCAGTTCTTC,CASSLWDRGNEQFF
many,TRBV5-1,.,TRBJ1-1,TGCGCCACCAGAGCAGGGGTCACTGATGGAGCTTTCTTT,CATRAGVTDGAFF
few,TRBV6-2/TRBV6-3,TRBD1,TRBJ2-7,TGTGCCAGCAGTATTATAAGTCGGGACAGGTCCTACGAGCAGTACTTC,CASSIISRDRSYEQYF
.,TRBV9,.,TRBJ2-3,TGTGCCAGCAGTGAAGACTTAGCAGATACGCAGTATTTT,CASSEDLADTQYF
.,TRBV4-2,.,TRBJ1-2,TGTGCCAGCAGCCAGCTATCACAGGGAGCCTATGGCTACACCTTC,CASSQLSQGAYGYTF
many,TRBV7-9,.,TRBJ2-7,TGTGCCAGCAGCTTATCGGTTAGTGCAAACGAGCAGTACTTC,CASSLSVSANEQYF
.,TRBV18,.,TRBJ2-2,TGTGCCAGCTCACCGCCCCGGGGGGCCCCGGAGCTGTTTTTT,CASSPPRGAPELFF
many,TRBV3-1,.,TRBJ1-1,TGTGCCAGCAGCCAAGATTGGGCAGGAAATATGAACACTGAAGCTTTCTTT,CASSQDWAGNMNTEAFF
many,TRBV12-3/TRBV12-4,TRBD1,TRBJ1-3,TGTGCCAGCAGTCCCAAACAGGGGGGTGGAAACACCATATATTTT,CASSPKQGGGNTIYF
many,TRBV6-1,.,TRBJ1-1,TGTGCCAGCAGACCGACAGGGAACACTGAAGCTTTCTTT,CASRPTGNTEAFF
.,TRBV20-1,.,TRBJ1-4,TGCAGTGCCCAGACAACGGCGATCAGAGAAAAACTGTTTTTT,CSAQTTAIREKLFF
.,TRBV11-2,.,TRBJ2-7,TGTGCCAGCAGCAACCGGGGCCCGCAGTACTTC,CASSNRGPQYF
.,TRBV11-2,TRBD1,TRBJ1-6,TGTGCCAGCAGCCAAACCGGGACAGGGGGCAATTCACCCCTCCACTTT,CASSQTGTGGNSPLHF
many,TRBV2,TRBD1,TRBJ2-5,TGTGCCAGCACCCCGGGACAGGGGTTACAGACCCAGTACTTC,CASTPGQGLQTQYF
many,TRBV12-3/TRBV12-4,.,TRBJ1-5,TGTGCCAGCAGTCCAGGGGCGCCTCAGCCCCAGCATTTT,CASSPGAPQPQHF
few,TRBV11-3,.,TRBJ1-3,TGTGCCAGCAAGTCGAGCTCTGGAAACACCATATATTTT,CASKSSSGNTIYF
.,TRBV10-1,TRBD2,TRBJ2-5,TGCGCCCCCAAGGGAAGCGGGATTCAAGAGACCCAGTACTTC,CAPKGSGIQETQYF
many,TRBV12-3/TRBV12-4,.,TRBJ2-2,TGTGCCAGCAACCTCGGGCCTCCGAACACCGGGGAGCTGTTTTTT,CASNLGPPNTGELFF
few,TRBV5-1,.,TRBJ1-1,TGCGCCAGCAGCTTAGGGGACATCCAAGGCGCTTTCTTT,CASSLGDIQGAFF
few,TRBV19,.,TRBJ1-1,TGTGCCAGTAGTTCCCGAGGGCCTGAAGCTTTCTTT,CASSSRGPEAFF
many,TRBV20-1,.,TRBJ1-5,TGCAGTGCTATGGACCGGGACGTTGGGCCCCAGCATTTT,CSAMDRDVGPQHF
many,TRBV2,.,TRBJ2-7,TGTGCCAGCAGTGAAGGGATTAAGGCCACCTACGAGCAGTACTTC,CASSEGIKATYEQYF
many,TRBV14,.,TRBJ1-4,TGTGCCAGCAGCCGGGGGGCCGAGGAAAAACTGTTTTTT,CASSRGAEEKLFF
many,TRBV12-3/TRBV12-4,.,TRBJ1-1,TGTGCCAGCAGTTCCTGGGCTGAAGCTTTCTTT,CASSSWAEAFF
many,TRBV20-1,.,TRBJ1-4,TGCAGTGCTAGGAAGACAGCAACTAATGAAAAACTGTTTTTT,CSARKTATNEKLFF
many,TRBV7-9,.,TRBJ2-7,TGTGCCAGCAGCTTAGCGGGGACATCGTTCTACGAGCAGTACTTC,CASSLAGTSFYEQYF
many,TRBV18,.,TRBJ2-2,TGTGCCAGCTCACCAACAGGGACGGAAGACACCGGGGAGCTGTTTTTT,CASSPTGTEDTGELFF
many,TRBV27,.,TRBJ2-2,TGTGCCAGCAGTTCCTACCCCAGGCTGGCGAACACCGGGGAGCTGTTTTTT,CASSSYPRLANTGELFF
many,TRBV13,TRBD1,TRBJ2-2,TGTGCCAGCAGCTTAGGGGGACAGCTCTCGAACACCGGGGAGCTGTTTTTT,CASSLGGQLSNTGELFF
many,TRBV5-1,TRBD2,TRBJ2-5,TGCGCCAGGGCGGGGGGGAGACAAGAGACCCAGTACTTC,CARAGGRQETQYF
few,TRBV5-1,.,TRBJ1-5,TGCGCCAGCAGCTTGGCCACAGATCAGCCCCAGCATTTT,CASSLATDQPQHF
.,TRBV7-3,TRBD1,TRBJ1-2,TGTGCCAGCAGCCAATGGACATGGCAGGGGGGCTATGGCTACACCTTC,CASSQWTWQGGYGYTF
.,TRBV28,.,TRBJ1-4,TGTGCCAGCTGCGAACAGGGCGGGGAACTGTTTTTT,CASCEQGGELFF
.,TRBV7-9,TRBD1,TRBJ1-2,TGTGCCAGCAGCCCGACAGGGGGCCATGGCTACACCTTC,CASSPTGGHGYTF
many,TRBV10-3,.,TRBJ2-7,TGTGCCATCAGTAACGCACAGTACGAGCAGTACTTC,CAISNAQYEQYF
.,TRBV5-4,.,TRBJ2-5,TGTGCCAGCAGCTTGGGGGTTCCCGGAGAGACCCAGTACTTC,CASSLGVPGETQYF
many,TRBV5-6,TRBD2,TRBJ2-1,TGTGCCAGCAGCTTGTTACTAGCGGGGGGGATAAGCTCCTACAATGAGCAGTTCTTC,CASSLLLAGGISSYNEQFF
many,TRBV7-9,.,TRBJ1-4,TGTGCCAGCAGCACGGGCGAAAAACTGTTTTTT,CASSTGEKLFF
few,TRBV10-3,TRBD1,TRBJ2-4,TGTGCCATCAGTGAGCAGGGGGAAGGTGCCAAAAACATTCAGTACTTC,CAISEQGEGAKNIQYF
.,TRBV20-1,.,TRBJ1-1,TGCAGTGCTAGAGAGGGGAGCACTGATGCTTTCTTT,CSAREGSTDAFF
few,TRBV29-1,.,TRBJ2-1,TGCAGCCCCGGTTGGGGGAATGAGCAGTTCTTC,CSPGWGNEQFF
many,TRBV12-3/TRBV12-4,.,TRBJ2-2,TGTGCCAGCAGTTTAGGGGGAAAAACCGGGGAGCTGTTTTTT,CASSLGGKTGELFF
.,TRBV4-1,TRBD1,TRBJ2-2,TGCGCCAGCAGCCAAAAATCTGTCCCTGACAGGGTGAGCGGGGAGCTGTTTTTT,CASSQKSVPDRVSGELFF
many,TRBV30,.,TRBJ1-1,TGTGCCTGGAGTCCAACTAGGACCACTGAAGCTTTCTTT,CAWSPTRTTEAFF
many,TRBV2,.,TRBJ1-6,TGTGCCAGCACGAACGGCGATTCACCCCTCCACTTT,CASTNGDSPLHF
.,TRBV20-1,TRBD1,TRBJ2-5,TGCAGTGCCTATAAGACAGGGTTAGGGACCCAGTACTTC,CSAYKTGLGTQYF
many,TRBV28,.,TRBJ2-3,TGTGCCAGCACCCCCCAGGGAGATACGCAGTATTTT,CASTPQGDTQYF
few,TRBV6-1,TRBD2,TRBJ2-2,TGTGCCAGCAGCAAAGCGGGGGAGTACACCGGGGAGCTGTTTTTT,CASSKAGEYTGELFF
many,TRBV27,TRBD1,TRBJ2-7,TGTGCCAGCAGCTTACGGGACAGGGGGTACGAGCAGTACTTC,CASSLRDRGYEQYF
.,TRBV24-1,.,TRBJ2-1,TGTGCCACCAGTGATTCAACAGGGACTGAGCAGTTCTTC,CATSDSTGTEQFF
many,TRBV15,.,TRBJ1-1,TGTGCCACCAGGATCCGAGGAGCGAACACTGAAGCTTTCTTT,CATRIRGANTEAFF